This T cell receptor (beta chain) came from a study of early T cells in non-severe SARS-CoV-2 infection. In the study overall: Investigators sequenced bulk RNA drawn from unsorted whole blood, and chains remained unpaired. General study results and limits: Anti-spike CD8 specificities were favored by VDJdb matching, whose results missed private and CD4 specificities.

Unique molecular identifiers were added to individual cDNA molecules. TCRdb called the 5' RACE reads again in MiXCR, with one record for every CDR3 protein. The data hold about 66,000 distinct CDR3 sequences, with approximately 8.3% observed a single time. By frequency in the sample, this clonotype is medium-sized. Its antigen remains unidentified. Germline CDR1 reads GTSNPN; CDR2 reads SVGIG (reference sequence). The CDR3 is 12 residues long. The V end lost 4 bases, the J end lost 6 bases, and 12 bases lay between the germline ends. This receptor was taken from an adult who was a healthcare worker with PCR-confirmed SARS-CoV-2 infection or an uninfected control (not recorded which). The chain carries TRBV30 and TRBJ1-2, with D unclear. Input material: whole blood. The CDR3 nucleotides read TGTGCCTGGACCGGGTTAAGAGATGGCTACACCTTC. Protein product: CAWTGLRDGYTF.